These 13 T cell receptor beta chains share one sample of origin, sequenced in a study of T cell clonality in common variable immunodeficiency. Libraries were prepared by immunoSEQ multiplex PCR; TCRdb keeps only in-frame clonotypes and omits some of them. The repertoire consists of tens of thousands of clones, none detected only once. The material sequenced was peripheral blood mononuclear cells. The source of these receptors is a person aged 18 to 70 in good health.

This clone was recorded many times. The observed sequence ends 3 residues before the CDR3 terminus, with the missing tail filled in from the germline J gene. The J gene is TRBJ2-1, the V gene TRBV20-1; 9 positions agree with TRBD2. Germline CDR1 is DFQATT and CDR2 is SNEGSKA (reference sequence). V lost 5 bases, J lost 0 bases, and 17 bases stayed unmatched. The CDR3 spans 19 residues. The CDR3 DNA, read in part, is TGCAGTGCTTTATGGGTAGCGGGGGCGACCACCAGCTCCTACAATGAG. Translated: CSALWVAGATTSSYNE. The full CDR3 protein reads CSALWVAGATTSSYNEQFF.

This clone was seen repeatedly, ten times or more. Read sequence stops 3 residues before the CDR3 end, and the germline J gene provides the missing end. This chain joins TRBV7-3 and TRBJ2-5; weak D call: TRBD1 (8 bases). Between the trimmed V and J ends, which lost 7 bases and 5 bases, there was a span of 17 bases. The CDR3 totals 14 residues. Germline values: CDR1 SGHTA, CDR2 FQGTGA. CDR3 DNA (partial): TGTGCCAGCACCGAAGGGGGGGACAGGGAGACC. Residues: CASTEGGDRET. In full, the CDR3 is CASTEGGDRETQYF.

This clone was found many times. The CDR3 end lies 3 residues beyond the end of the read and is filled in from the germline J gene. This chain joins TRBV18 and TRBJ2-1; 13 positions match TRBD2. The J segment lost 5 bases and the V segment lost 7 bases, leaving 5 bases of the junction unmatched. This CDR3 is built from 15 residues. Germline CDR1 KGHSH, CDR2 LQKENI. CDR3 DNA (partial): TGTGCCAGCTACAAGACTAGCGGGGGGCACAATGAG. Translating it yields CASYKTSGGHNE. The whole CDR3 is CASYKTSGGHNEQFF.

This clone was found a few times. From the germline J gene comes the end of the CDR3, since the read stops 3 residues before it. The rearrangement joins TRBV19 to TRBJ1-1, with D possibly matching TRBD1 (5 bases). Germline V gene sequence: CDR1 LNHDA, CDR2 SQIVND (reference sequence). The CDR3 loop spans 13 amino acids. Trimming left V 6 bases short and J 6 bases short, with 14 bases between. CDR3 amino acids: CASSDRLESEAFF. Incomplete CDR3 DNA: TGTGCCAGTAGCGACAGATTGGAATCTGAA.

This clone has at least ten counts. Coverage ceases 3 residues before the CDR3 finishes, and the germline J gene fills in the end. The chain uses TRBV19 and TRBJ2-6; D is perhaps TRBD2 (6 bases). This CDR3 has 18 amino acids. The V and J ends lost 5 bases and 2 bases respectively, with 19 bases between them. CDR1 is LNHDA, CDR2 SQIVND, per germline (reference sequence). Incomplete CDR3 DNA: TGTGCCAGTAGTCCATGGGGTGCAGGGAGGCCTGGGGCCAACGTC. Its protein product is CASSPWGAGRPGANV. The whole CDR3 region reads CASSPWGAGRPGANVLTF.

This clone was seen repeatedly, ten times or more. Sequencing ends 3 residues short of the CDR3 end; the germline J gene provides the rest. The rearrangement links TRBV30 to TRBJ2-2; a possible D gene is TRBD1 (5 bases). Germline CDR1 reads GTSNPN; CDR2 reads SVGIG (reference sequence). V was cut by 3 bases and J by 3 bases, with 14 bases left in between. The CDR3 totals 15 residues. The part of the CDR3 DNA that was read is TGTGCCTGGAGGGCCCCAGGGTCGGACACCGGGGAG. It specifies CAWRAPGSDTGE. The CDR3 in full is CAWRAPGSDTGELFF.

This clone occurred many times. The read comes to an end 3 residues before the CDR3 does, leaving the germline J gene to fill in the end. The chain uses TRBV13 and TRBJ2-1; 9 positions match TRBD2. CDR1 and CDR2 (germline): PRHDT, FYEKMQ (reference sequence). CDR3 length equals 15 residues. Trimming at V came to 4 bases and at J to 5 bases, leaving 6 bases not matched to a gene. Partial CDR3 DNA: TGTGCCAGCAGCTCACCGGGACTAGCCCACAATGAG. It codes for CASSSPGLAHNE. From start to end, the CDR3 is CASSSPGLAHNEQFF.

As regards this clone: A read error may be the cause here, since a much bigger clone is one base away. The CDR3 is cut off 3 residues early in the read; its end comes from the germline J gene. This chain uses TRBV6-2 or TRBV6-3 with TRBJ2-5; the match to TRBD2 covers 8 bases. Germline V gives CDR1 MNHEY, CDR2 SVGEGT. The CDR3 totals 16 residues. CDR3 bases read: TGTGCCAGCCCGCCCGGGGGGGGATCTAGCACAGATACC. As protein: CASPPGGGSSTDT. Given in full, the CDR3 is CASPPGGGSSTDTQYF.

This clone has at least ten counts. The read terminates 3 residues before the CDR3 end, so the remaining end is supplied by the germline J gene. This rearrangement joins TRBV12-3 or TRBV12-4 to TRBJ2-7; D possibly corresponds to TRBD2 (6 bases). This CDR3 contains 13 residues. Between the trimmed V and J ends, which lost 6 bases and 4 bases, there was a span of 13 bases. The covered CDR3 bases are TGTGCCAGCAGGGAGGGTGGCAATTACGAG. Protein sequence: CASREGGNYE. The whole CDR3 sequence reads CASREGGNYEQYF.

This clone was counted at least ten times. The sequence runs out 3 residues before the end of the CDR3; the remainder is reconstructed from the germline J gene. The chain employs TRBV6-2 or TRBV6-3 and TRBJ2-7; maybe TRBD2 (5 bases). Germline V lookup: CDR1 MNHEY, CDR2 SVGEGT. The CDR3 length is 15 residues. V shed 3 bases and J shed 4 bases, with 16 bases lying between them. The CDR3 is CASSYPDLLSYEQYF. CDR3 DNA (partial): TGTGCCAGCAGTTATCCGGACTTATTATCGTACGAG.

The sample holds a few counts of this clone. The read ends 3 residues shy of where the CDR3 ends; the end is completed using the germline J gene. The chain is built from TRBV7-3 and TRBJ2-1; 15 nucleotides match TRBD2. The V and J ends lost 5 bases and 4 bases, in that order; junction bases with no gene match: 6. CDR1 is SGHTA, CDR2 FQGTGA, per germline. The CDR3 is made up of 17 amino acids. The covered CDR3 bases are TGTGCCAGCAGCATAGGACTAGCGGGGGGGGGTTACAATGAG. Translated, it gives CASSIGLAGGGYNE. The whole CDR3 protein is CASSIGLAGGGYNEQFF.

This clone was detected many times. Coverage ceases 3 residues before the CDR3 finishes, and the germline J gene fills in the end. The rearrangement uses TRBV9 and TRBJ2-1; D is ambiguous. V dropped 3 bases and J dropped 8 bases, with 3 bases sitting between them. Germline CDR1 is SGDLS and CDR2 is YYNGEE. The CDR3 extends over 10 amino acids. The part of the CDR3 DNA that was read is TGTGCCAGCAGCGGCGATGAG. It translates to CASSGDE. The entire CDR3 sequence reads CASSGDEQFF.

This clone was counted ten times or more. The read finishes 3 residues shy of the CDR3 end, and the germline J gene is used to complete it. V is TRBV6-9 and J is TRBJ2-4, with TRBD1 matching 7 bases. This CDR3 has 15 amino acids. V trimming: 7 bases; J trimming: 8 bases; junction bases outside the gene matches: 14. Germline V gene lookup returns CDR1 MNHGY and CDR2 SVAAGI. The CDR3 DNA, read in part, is TGTGCCAGCATCTCCCGGGACAGTGTTCCAGACATT. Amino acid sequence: CASISRDSVPDI. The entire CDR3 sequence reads CASISRDSVPDIQYF.